This T cell receptor (beta chain) stems from a study of CD8 T cells in ankylosing spondylitis. From the 5' RACE reads, TCRdb called clonotypes with MiXCR, one entry per CDR3 protein. The sample comprises more than 250,000 distinct CDR3 sequences, approximately 10% of which are singletons, and roughly 9% rests with the top ten. The germline V and J ends were trimmed by 0 bases and 6 bases, with 6 bases remaining between them. Germline CDR1 is SEHNR and CDR2 is FQNEAQ (reference sequence). CDR3 size: 12 residues. There are many counts of this clonotype. This TCR was recovered from a female donor with ankylosing spondylitis or in good health (not recorded which). The rearrangement links TRBV7-9 to TRBJ2-7, with D possibly being TRBD1 (5 bases). The sample consisted of blood, either unsorted or a sorted T cell fraction (not recorded which). The CDR3 reads CASSLATVEQYF. The DNA of the CDR3 is TGTGCCAGCAGCTTAGCGACAGTCGAGCAGTACTTC.